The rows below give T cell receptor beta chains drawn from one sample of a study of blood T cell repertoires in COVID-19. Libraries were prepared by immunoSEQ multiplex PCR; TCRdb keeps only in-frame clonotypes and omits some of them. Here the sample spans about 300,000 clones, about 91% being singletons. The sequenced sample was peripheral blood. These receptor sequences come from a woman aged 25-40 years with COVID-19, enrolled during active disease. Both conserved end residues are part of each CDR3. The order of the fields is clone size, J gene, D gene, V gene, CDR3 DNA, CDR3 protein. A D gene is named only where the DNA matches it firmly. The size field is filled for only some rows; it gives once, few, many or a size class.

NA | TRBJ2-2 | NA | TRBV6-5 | TGTGCCAGCAGTTACCGCGGAAACACCGGGGAGCTGTTTTTT | CASSYRGNTGELFF
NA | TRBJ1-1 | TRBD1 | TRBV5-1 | TGCGCCAGCAGCCTCTCCAGGGGGACTGAAGCTTTCTTT | CASSLSRGTEAFF
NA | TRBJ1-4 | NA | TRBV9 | TGTGCCAGCAGCTCCGGGGATTCTAATGAAAAACTGTTTTTT | CASSSGDSNEKLFF
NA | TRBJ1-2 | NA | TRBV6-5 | TGTGCCAGCAGGCGCCAGGGCGATGGCTACACCTTC | CASRRQGDGYTF
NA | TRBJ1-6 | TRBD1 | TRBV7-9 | TGTGCCAGCGGGACAGGGCTGACACCCCTCCACTTT | CASGTGLTPLHF
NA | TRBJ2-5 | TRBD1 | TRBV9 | TGTGCCAGCAGCGCCGAAGGGGGACAGGGAAGGGAAGAGACCCAGTACTTC | CASSAEGGQGREETQYF
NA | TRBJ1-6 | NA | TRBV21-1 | TGTGCCAGCAGCCCCCTTCGATTAAGGGAGCGTTCACCCCTCCACTTT | CASSPLRLRERSPLHF
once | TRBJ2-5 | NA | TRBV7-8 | TGTGCCAGCAGCTTAGAAGGCCCAGGCCTCCTTCCCCAGTACTTC | CASSLEGPGLLPQYF
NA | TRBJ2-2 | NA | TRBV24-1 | TGTGCCACCAGTGATTGGAGTCGGCAGAACACCGGGGAGCTGTTTTTT | CATSDWSRQNTGELFF
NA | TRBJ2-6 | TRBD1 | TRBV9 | TGTGCCAGCAGAGACAAGGGACAGGGGGCTGGGGCCAACGTCCTGACTTTC | CASRDKGQGAGANVLTF
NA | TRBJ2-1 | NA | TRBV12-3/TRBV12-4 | TGTGCCAGCAGTTGGAGGGGAGAGCAGTTCTTC | CASSWRGEQFF
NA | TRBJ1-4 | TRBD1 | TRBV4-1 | TGCGCCAGCAGCCAGGCCGGGACAGGGAAAGAAAAACTGTTTTTT | CASSQAGTGKEKLFF
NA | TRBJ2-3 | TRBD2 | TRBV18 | TGTGCCAGCTCCCGCGGGGGGGCGGAGGTGGATACGCAGTATTTT | CASSRGGAEVDTQYF
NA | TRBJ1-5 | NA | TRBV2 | TGTGCCAGCAGTGAATACGCCAAGCCCCAGCCCCAGCATTTT | CASSEYAKPQPQHF